These 2 T cell receptor beta chains were all obtained from the same sample, sequenced in a study of siplizumab effects on memory and regulatory T cells. Repertoires were generated with immunoSEQ multiplex PCR, while TCRdb's copy carries only in-frame clones and drops some. The data hold 50,000 or so clones, with roughly 87% observed a single time. Sequenced input: naive CD8+ T cells sorted from blood. These receptors were collected from a human donor in good health.

V and J are TRBV7-9 and TRBJ2-7; 8 nucleotides match TRBD1. Per the germline V gene, CDR1 is SEHNR and CDR2 is FQNEAQ (reference sequence). This CDR3 has 15 amino acids. The J segment lost 4 bases and the V segment lost 8 bases, leaving 13 bases of the junction unmatched. CDR3 loop: CASGYSGTGLYEQYF. For the CDR3, the DNA is TGTGCCAGCGGCTACTCCGGGACAGGATTATACGAGCAGTACTTC.

V usage is TRBV9 and J usage is TRBJ2-7; D is uncertain. Germline V gene sequence: CDR1 SGDLS, CDR2 YYNGEE. V lost 2 bases, J lost 1 base, and 10 bases lay in between. The CDR3 has 14 amino acids. The CDR3: CASSVEAYSYEQYF. The CDR3 region has the DNA TGTGCCAGCAGCGTGGAAGCCTATTCCTACGAGCAGTACTTC.